The sequence of this T cell receptor beta chain was determined in a study of molecular identifiers for immune sequencing clone quantification. This CDR3 is built from 16 residues. Germline CDR1 reads SGHVS; CDR2 reads FQNEAQ. Trimming removed 1 base from V and 3 bases from J; junction bases left unmatched: 3. One entry per CDR3 protein results from TCRdb running MiXCR on the PCR reads. This table has 53,000 or so distinct CDR3 sequences, around 34% appearing once. Sequences were obtained from naive CD8+ T cells from blood, with Jurkat cell RNA spiked in. The subset denotes: FACS-sorted CD8+CD4-CCR7+CD45RA+ naive T cells. This TCR came from a human donor in good health. Some libraries in this study had Jurkat cell RNA spiked in. The J gene is TRBJ2-5, the V gene TRBV7-8; the match to TRBD2 covers 12 bases. CDR3 sequence (DNA): TGTGCCAGCAGCTTAGTGCTAGCGGGAGGGGAAGAGACCCAGTACTTC. Translation gives CASSLVLAGGEETQYF. Drawing the rest from reference TRBV7-8 and TRBJ2-5, the complete variable domain is GAGVSQSPRYKVAKRGQDVALRCDPISGHVSLFWYQQALGQGPEFLTYFQNEAQLDKSGLPSDRFFAERPEGSVSTLKIQRTQQEDSAVYLCASSLVLAGGEETQYFGPGTRLLVL.